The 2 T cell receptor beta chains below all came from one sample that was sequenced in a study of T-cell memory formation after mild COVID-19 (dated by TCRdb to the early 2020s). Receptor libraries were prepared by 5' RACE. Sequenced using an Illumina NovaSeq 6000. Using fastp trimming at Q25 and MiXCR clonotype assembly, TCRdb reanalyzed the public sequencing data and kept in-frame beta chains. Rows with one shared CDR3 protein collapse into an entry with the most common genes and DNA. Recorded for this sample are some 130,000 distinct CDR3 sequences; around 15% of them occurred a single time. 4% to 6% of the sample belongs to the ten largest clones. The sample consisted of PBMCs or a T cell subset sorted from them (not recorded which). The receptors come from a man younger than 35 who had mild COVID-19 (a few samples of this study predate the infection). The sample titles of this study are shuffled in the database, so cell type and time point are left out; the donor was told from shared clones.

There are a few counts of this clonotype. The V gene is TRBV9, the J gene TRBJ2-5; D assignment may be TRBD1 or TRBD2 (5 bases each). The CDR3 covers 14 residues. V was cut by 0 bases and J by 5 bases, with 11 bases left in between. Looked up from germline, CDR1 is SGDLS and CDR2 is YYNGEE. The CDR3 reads CASSVGGTEETQYF. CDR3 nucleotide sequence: TGTGCCAGCAGCGTAGGTGGGACGGAGGAGACCCAGTACTTC.

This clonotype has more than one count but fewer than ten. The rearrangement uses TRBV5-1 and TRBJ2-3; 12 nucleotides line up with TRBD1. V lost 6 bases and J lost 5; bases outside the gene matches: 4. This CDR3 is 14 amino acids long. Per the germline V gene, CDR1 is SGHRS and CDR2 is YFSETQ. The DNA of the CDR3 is TGCGCCAGCATGGGACAGGGGGCGCGAGATACGCAGTATTTT. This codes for CASMGQGARDTQYF.